The source of this T cell receptor (beta chain) is a study of blood T cell repertoires in COVID-19 (dated by TCRdb to 2018 to 2020). Background on the whole study: Samples from collaborators originated in the United States, Italy and Spain and spanned both the acute and convalescent phases of COVID-19. The material from the prospective study consisted of cDNA or gDNA derived from T cells, B-cell-depleted T cells, or PBMCs. Deeply sampled blood TCRbeta repertoires from subjects exposed to, actively infected with, or recovered from COVID-19 were included in the dataset. A freely available public database, intended as a resource for researchers studying the immune response to SARS-CoV-2, is where the repertoires were released. Samples came from the ongoing ImmuneRACE study (first 160 participants) plus 1,254 subjects from 6 global collaborators. A de-identified subject ID, COVID-19 status, age in years and sex were almost always included in the sample metadata. HLA class I and class II types, where available, came from metadata supplied by the sample provider rather than from assay-based typing.

CDR1 and CDR2, per the germline V gene, are SGHAT and FQNNGV. The CDR3 runs 14 residues from the cysteine to the phenylalanine. CDR3 DNA is the only sequence kept; it has 42 bases, read in frame from the first base. At the junction V is shortened by 3 bases and J by 4 bases, with 12 bases in between. Regarding this clone: Its antigen target is currently unknown. Base qualities are not provided; no much larger clone lies one nucleotide away.

Overall results and qualifications from the work: The quantity of clinical and demographic metadata differed by source and by participant and was supplied without curation.

The immunoSEQ Assay, a bias-controlled multiplex PCR, was used to amplify TCRbeta CDR3 regions from genomic DNA. The source study handled its data this way. Nucleated cell counts per sample were estimated from amplification of reference gene primers within the assay. To quantify the absolute abundance of each unique TCRbeta CDR3 rearrangement, sequence reads were collapsed and filtered. For each sample, productive Simpson clonality was calculated as the square root of Simpson's diversity index over productive rearrangements. Here the immuneACCESS table is served through TCRdb, limited to in-frame sequences with V and J called. Missing clones are a known gap in these copies; in checked studies unresolved V genes cover under half, and the rest lacks a known reason. Clone size and V and J calls were adopted from that table, with D and trimming inferred from the DNA. The sample table shows 200,000 or so clones, and roughly 80% are seen once. Of the sample, more than 9% is held by the ten largest clones.

Collaborating institutions collected whole blood in K2EDTA tubes following their own protocols. For TCRbeta analysis, collaborators shipped samples in one of three forms: frozen whole blood, isolated PBMCs, or DNA extracted from either of those sample types. Sequenced: peripheral blood. This receptor chain uses TRBV11-2 and TRBJ1-1, and possibly TRBD1, on 6 matching bases. The source of this sequence is a woman at least 80 years old with acute or convalescent COVID-19. The CDR3 loop reads CASSFADSSTEAFF. The nucleotides read TGTGCCAGCAGCTTCGCGGACAGTAGCACTGAAGCTTTCTTT.